The 6 T cell receptor beta chains below come from one sample, sequenced in a study of long-term antiretroviral therapy in people with HIV. At survey level, the immunoSEQ assay was run in its v3.0 version. TCRdb keeps only in-frame clones here, not all; method: immunoSEQ multiplex PCR. Counted here are about 21,000 clones, about four fifths occurring once; the ten biggest clones make up about 8%. The input for sequencing was unsorted PBMCs, taken at the start of antiretroviral therapy. The receptors shown here come from a man aged 45-65 years with HIV.

V gene TRBV28 combines with J gene TRBJ2-2; possibly TRBD1 for D (5 bases). CDR3 length: 15 residues. CDR1 is MDHEN and CDR2 is SYDVKM in the germline V gene. V was trimmed by 3 bases and J by 0 bases, leaving 8 bases between them. CDR3: CASSLTVSNTGELFF. The DNA of the CDR3 is TGTGCCAGCAGTTTGACAGTCTCGAACACCGGGGAGCTGTTTTTT.

The gene calls are TRBV7-6 and TRBJ1-5, with D maybe TRBD1 (6 bases). CDR1 and CDR2 from the germline V gene are SGHVS and FNYEAQ. V was pared by 5 bases and J by 2 bases, with 10 bases between. The CDR3 loop spans 14 amino acids. The CDR3 nucleotides are TGTGCCAGCAGCGGGGGGGCGGGCAATCAGCCCCAGCATTTT. Residues: CASSGGAGNQPQHF.

This clone was counted only a few times. Written as DNA, the CDR3 is TGTGCCTGGAGTGTGGATAGGGTCGCAGATACGCAGTATTTT. It is translated as CAWSVDRVADTQYF. V is TRBV30 and J is TRBJ2-3; D remains ambiguous. The CDR3 runs 14 residues. CDR1 is GTSNPN, CDR2 SVGIG, per germline (reference sequence). The V end was cut by 0 bases, the J end by 4 bases, with 11 bases between.

The CDR3 protein is CAWSVTGMQETQYF. In DNA form, the CDR3 reads TGTGCCTGGAGTGTGACAGGGATGCAAGAGACCCAGTACTTC. This sequence joins TRBV30 and TRBJ2-5; TRBD1 matches 7 bases. The V segment lost 0 bases and the J segment 2 bases; nucleotides outside the gene matches: 3. Germline values: CDR1 GTSNPN, CDR2 SVGIG (reference sequence). The CDR3 has 14 amino acids.

This clone has only one observation. V is TRBV18 and J is TRBJ1-3; TRBD1 might be the D (6 bases). V was clipped by 3 bases and J by 4 bases, with 10 bases between them. There are 14 residues in the CDR3. CDR1 and CDR2 (germline): KGHSH, LQKENI. The CDR3 DNA reads as TGTGCCAGCTCACCGTCCGGGACAGGAAACACCATATATTTT. This translates into CASSPSGTGNTIYF.

The count of this clone is one. V gene TRBV9 combines with J gene TRBJ1-5, with D unclear. V shed 3 bases and J shed 9 bases, with 10 bases lying between them. Looked up from germline, CDR1 is SGDLS and CDR2 is YYNGEE. There are 12 residues in the CDR3. In nucleotides, the CDR3 is TGTGCCAGCAGCGGCCCAGGAGGGCCCCAGCATTTT. This codes for CASSGPGGPQHF.